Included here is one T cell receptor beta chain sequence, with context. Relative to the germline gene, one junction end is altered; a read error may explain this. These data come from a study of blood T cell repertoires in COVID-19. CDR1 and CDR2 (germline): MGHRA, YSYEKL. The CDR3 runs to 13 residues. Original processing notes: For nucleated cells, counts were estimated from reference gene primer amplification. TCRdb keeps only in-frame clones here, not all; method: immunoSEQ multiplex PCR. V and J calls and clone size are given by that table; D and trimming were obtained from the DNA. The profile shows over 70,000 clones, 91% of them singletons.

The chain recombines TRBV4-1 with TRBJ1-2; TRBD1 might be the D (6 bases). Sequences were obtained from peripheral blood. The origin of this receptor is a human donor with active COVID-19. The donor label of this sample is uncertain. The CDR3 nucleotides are TGCGCCCGCAGCCAAGGGGGGGGGAGTGGCTACACCTTC. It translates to CARSQGGGSGYTF.